This TCR beta chain came from a study of blood T cell repertoires in COVID-19. Adults between roughly 18 and 100 years of age took part from fewer than 30 US areas. Donors of Cohort 3 who recovered were those that had two negative PCRs, clearance, or symptom resolution. Germline assignment: CDR1 SNHLY and CDR2 FYNNEI. The CDR3 is 15 residues long. J gave up 5 bases and V 6 bases, and 11 bases lay outside the gene matches. Sequencing was performed with immunoSEQ multiplex PCR; in TCRdb, only in-frame clones are kept and a portion is missing. The repertoire has over 250,000 clones, about 90% of them found once; the top ten carry roughly 1.9%.

The TCR comes from a woman aged 55-75 years who had recovered from COVID-19. Sequenced sample: PBMCs or T cells enriched from blood (not recorded which). V usage is TRBV2 and J usage is TRBJ2-3; 7 bases are shared with TRBD2. The CDR3 sequence: CASSRDYGEIDTQYF. The CDR3 DNA sequence: TGTGCCAGCAGCCGGGACTATGGGGAAATAGATACGCAGTATTTT.